This TCR beta chain stems from a study of OX40 agonist ivuxolimab in advanced cancers. Generated by immunoSEQ multiplex PCR, the TCRdb table keeps only in-frame clones and is missing some. The sample shows roughly 53,000 clones, over 90% of them seen only once. The CDR3 consists of 14 residues. CDR1 and CDR2 (germline): SQVTM, ANQGSEA. Trimming cost V 7 bases and J 3 bases; bases outside gene matches: 9. The source is an adult with an advanced solid tumor such as melanoma, head and neck, liver or kidney cancer. The specimen was CD4+ or CD8+ T cells sorted from blood, collected in a trial of the OX40 agonist ivuxolimab. The chain links TRBV29-1 to TRBJ2-3; 8 nucleotides align to TRBD2. This CDR3 reads CSAPGLGGTDTQYF. CDR3 in DNA: TGCAGCGCACCGGGACTAGGGGGTACAGATACGCAGTATTTT.